This T cell receptor beta chain was captured by sequencing in a study of T cell responses to AZD1222 COVID-19 vaccine (dated by TCRdb to the early 2020s). With respect to the entire study: AZD1222 recipients given second doses at about 4 weeks or at about 12 weeks were pooled, since spike-specific TCR depth and breadth were not found to differ between the two schedules. A total of around 240 trial participants underwent TCR sequencing, of whom 207 had received two doses of AZD1222 and some 25 had received two doses of the MenACWY control vaccine. Trial participants were enrolled into age subgroups of 18-55, 56-69 and 70-plus years, which contained approximately 150, 28 and 58 TCR-sequenced participants, respectively.

Overall study results and their limits: A significant rise in spike-specific TCR breadth and depth was observed after two AZD1222 doses relative to day 0 and relative to MenACWY recipients. In the small 56-69-year group, the increase in depth fell short of significance, most likely because of low power. Reportedly, almost half of the unique spike-specific TCRs recognized epitopes lying outside the regions that are mutated in the B.1.351 and B.1.1.7 variants. No day 14 peak-response samples were available, so repertoires were characterized only after the peak T cell response. Conclusions about previously exposed vaccinees are limited, since just a handful of AZD1222 recipients were seropositive for SARS-CoV-2 at baseline. Participants were mostly white British and included more females than males, and it was suggested by the authors that clonal diversity may have been underestimated. Vaccine-associated CD4 TCRs spanned the whole spike protein, with dominant responses in regions 160-218 and 743-854.

The CDR3 regions of human TCRbeta chains were analyzed by immunosequencing. Turning to the authors' computational methods: Repertoire TCRs were checked for matches against a reference library of SARS-CoV-2-specific TCRs that had been generated using the MIRA antigen-specificity platform. Breadth was defined as the fraction of unique TCRs that were SARS-CoV-2-associated, and depth was defined as the fraction of total T cells that were SARS-CoV-2-associated. Using the MIRA data, each spike-specific TCR was mapped to the spike region that the TCR reacts to and placed in a CD4 or CD8 class. Log10-transformed breadth and depth values were compared by one-way ANOVA with Sidak's multiple comparisons tests. TCRdb stores this immuneACCESS table with in-frame sequences only. Part of the clones is absent; in the studies checked, under half of the shortfall reflects unresolved V genes, and no reason is known for the rest. D and trimming come from the DNA, and the V and J calls and clone size come from that table. For this sample the table gives fewer than 50,000 clones, of which about 74% were detected only once. The ten largest make up roughly 7.2% of the sample.

This specimen's time point label, per the study, means: baseline before first vaccination. Vaccinee samples came from UK trials COV001 and COV002, including a single-blind randomized controlled phase 2/3 trial of AZD1222 (ChAdOx1 nCoV-19) in healthy adults. For TCRbeta chain sequencing, PBMC samples were collected from trial participants at day 0 and at day 28 after the second dose. As regards this clone: The antigen this receptor binds is unknown. Base qualities are not recorded, but no much larger clone differs from it by a single base.

V and J are truncated by 1 base and 6 bases respectively, leaving an intervening sequence of 10 bases. Taken from cysteine to phenylalanine, the CDR3 has 14 residues. Only the CDR3 DNA stays, 42 bases, in frame from base 1. In the germline V gene, CDR1 corresponds to SGHTA and CDR2 to FQGNSA. This receptor was taken from an adult in good health. Specimen: peripheral blood, collected on day 0 of AZD1222 vaccination. Rearrangement joined TRBV7-2 to TRBJ2-1; there is no confident call for the D gene. The nucleotide sequence reads TGTGCCAGCAGCTTAGAGGGATACGGCAATGAGCAGTTCTTC. Its protein reads: CASSLEGYGNEQFF.